The rows below give T cell receptor beta chains drawn from one sample of a study of T cell responses to AZD1222 COVID-19 vaccine. Sequencing was performed with immunoSEQ multiplex PCR; in TCRdb, only in-frame clones are kept and a portion is missing. The sample contains roughly 150,000 clones, roughly 91% of which appear only once. Here the sequenced sample was peripheral blood, taken 28 days after the second AZD1222 dose. These receptors originate from an adult who received the AZD1222 COVID-19 vaccine. Each CDR3 is given with its conserved first and last residue. A D gene is named only where the DNA matches it firmly.

d_call v_call cdr3_aa
TRBD1 TRBV5-1 CASSSGPTGGDYGYTF
TRBD1 TRBV7-9 CASSLGAGGAGANVLTF
- TRBV18 CASSPRDAGSGNTIYF
- TRBV11-3 CASSLAENTEAFF
- TRBV28 CASRVAGHQPQHF
- TRBV28 CASSRTALSYEQYF
- TRBV7-9 CASSQGGYSNQPQHF
- TRBV2 CASSEASQTSYEQYF
TRBD2 TRBV5-8 CASSLGLAENTGELFF
- TRBV11-2 CASSSDRTYEQYF
- TRBV7-2 CASSLQQSTGELFF
- TRBV29-1 CSVAREQGGEQFF
- TRBV28 CASSLYAQGVGEKLFF
- TRBV4-3 CASSLTWGSTNEQFF